This T cell receptor (beta chain) comes out of a study of blood T cell repertoires in COVID-19. In the source study's methods: Amplification of reference gene primers was used by the study to estimate nucleated cell counts. Method: immunoSEQ multiplex PCR; TCRdb's copy keeps in-frame clones and lacks some. The V and J calls and clone size come from that table; D and trimming were worked out from the DNA. Among 70,000 to 85,000 clones listed, 91% were seen once. Trimming removed 4 bases from V and 0 bases from J, with 5 bases in between. The CDR3 totals 13 residues. CDR1 and CDR2 from the germline V gene are SGHRS and YFSETQ.

Material for sequencing was peripheral blood. This clonotype was sampled from a woman in her sixties or seventies with active COVID-19. The rearrangement uses TRBV5-1 and TRBJ2-1, with D unclear. The CDR3 is CASSTGSYNEQFF. CDR3 coding DNA: TGCGCCAGCAGCACCGGCTCCTACAATGAGCAGTTCTTC.